The present entry profiles one T cell receptor (beta chain) with its context. Its specificity is not known. V shed 6 bases and J 6 bases; nucleotides not matched to a gene: 7. The CDR3 has 15 amino acids. Germline lookup yields CDR1 MNHEY and CDR2 SVGAGI. The PCR contained 60 Vbeta and 13 Jbeta primers. Profiling relied on immunoSEQ multiplex PCR, and the TCRdb table lists in-frame clones only, not all of them. This table has under 150,000 clones, around four fifths appearing once. The source of the sample is a study of cytomegalovirus exposure and HLA in healthy donors. Study-wide points: Most subjects' HLA-A and HLA-B alleles were reportedly predicted from TCR beta sequences. Later findings reportedly placed an Asian-associated ancestry cluster below the approximately 670-donor mean for N-insertions. Later work found most CMV-associated TCR beta chains apparently HLA-restricted.

The chain couples TRBV6-5 to TRBJ1-4, with 10 bases matching TRBD1. The sequence came from a woman aged 40 to 55 in good health and CMV-seropositive. Sequences were obtained from PBMCs. CDR3 amino acids: CASRRQGAGDEKLFF. In DNA, the CDR3 is TGTGCCAGCAGACGACAGGGGGCTGGGGATGAAAAACTGTTTTTT.